This is a list of T cell receptor beta chains from one sample in a study of radiotherapy plus CTLA-4 blockade in lung cancer. Clones were read by immunoSEQ multiplex PCR, and TCRdb kept only the in-frame ones, dropping some. The table shows about 110,000 clones, with about 85% occurring only once. The source was peripheral blood, collected from a patient treated with radiotherapy plus ipilimumab. The receptor source for this set is a human donor with non-small cell lung cancer that progressed on radiotherapy plus ipilimumab. Some clones in this sample may be carry-over from other donors' samples. Both conserved end residues are part of each CDR3. D genes are given only for firm matches. Some rows mark clone size as missing; the rest say once, few, many or name a class of expanded clone.

len	abundance	v_gene	j_gene	d_gene	CDR3nt	CDR3aa
14	few	TRBV7-2	TRBJ2-7	-	TGTGCCAGCAGCTTAGGATCGAGAGTCCACGAGCAGTACTTC	CASSLGSRVHEQYF
15	-	TRBV5-1	TRBJ1-4	TRBD1	TGCGCCAGCAGCCCTCAGACAGGGGGATATGAAAAACTGTTTTTT	CASSPQTGGYEKLFF
12	-	TRBV6-1	TRBJ2-7	-	TGTGCCAGCAGTGAGGGGGGTGGAGAGCAGTACTTC	CASSEGGGEQYF
16	-	TRBV30	TRBJ2-1	TRBD2	TGTGCCGCCCGCTTGAGGACTAGCGTTTCCTACAATGAGCAGTTCTTC	CAARLRTSVSYNEQFF
14	-	TRBV6-6	TRBJ1-5	TRBD1	TGTGCCAGCAGCCCTGGGACAGGGGCTCAGCCCCAGCATTTT	CASSPGTGAQPQHF
13	-	TRBV13	TRBJ1-4	-	TGTGCCAGCAGCTTCGGGTCTAATGAAAAACTGTTTTTT	CASSFGSNEKLFF
18	-	TRBV28	TRBJ2-1	-	TGTGCCAGCAGACCCTGGCTCACCCGGGGAAGACGGAGCAATGAGCAGTTCTTC	CASRPWLTRGRRSNEQFF
15	-	TRBV7-2	TRBJ2-1	-	TGTGCCAGCAGCTTAGCGGGGGGATATTACAATGAGCAGTTCTTC	CASSLAGGYYNEQFF
15	-	TRBV15	TRBJ2-3	TRBD1	TGTGCCACCAGCAGAGGACAGACAGGGTGGGATACGCAGTATTTT	CATSRGQTGWDTQYF
15	-	TRBV19	TRBJ2-5	-	TGTGCCAGTAGTCCCCAAAAAAGCCGACAAGAGACCCAGTACTTC	CASSPQKSRQETQYF
14	-	TRBV7-9	TRBJ2-5	TRBD1	TGTGCCAGCAGCCCCAGGGGGCTAGGAGAGACCCAGTACTTC	CASSPRGLGETQYF
16	-	TRBV5-5	TRBJ1-1	-	TGTGCCAGCAGCTCAAGTTGGGGGATGGAGCACACTGAAGCTTTCTTT	CASSSSWGMEHTEAFF
17	-	TRBV14	TRBJ2-6	-	TGTGCCAGCAGCCAAATGGAACCTGGCTCTGGGGCCAACGTCCTGACTTTC	CASSQMEPGSGANVLTF
12	-	TRBV5-3	TRBJ1-3	-	TGTGCCAGAAGCTTAATTGAAAACACCATATATTTT	CARSLIENTIYF
13	-	TRBV6-5	TRBJ1-2	TRBD1	TGTGCCAGCAGTTGGGACAGGGGAACTGGCTACACCTTC	CASSWDRGTGYTF
16	few	TRBV29-1	TRBJ2-7	-	TGCAGCGTGACCGGGGCAAGACATGAGGGTACCTACGAGCAGTACTTC	CSVTGARHEGTYEQYF
11	-	TRBV28	TRBJ2-2	-	TGTGCCGTTGTGGGCACCGGGGAGCTGTTTTTT	CAVVGTGELFF
14	once	TRBV29-1	TRBJ1-1	-	TGCAGCGTTCCAAGTACCCTCACGAACACTGAAGCTTTCTTT	CSVPSTLTNTEAFF
17	-	TRBV12-5	TRBJ2-6	TRBD1	TGTGCTAGTGGTAAAGGGACAGGGGGCACTGGGGCCAACGTCCTGACTTTC	CASGKGTGGTGANVLTF
15	-	TRBV7-8	TRBJ2-2	-	TGTGCCAGCAGCTTAGCGGACGGAAAGCCCGGGGAGCTGTTTTTT	CASSLADGKPGELFF
13	-	TRBV11-2	TRBJ1-2	-	TGTGCCAGCAGCTTAGGGAGGTTTTCTGGCTACACCTTC	CASSLGRFSGYTF
13	-	TRBV19	TRBJ2-2	-	TGTGCCAGTAGTATTTTTGGCACCGGGGAGCTGTTTTTT	CASSIFGTGELFF
13	-	TRBV5-6	TRBJ2-7	-	TGTGCCAGCAGCTTGGGACCCTACTACGAGCAGTACTTC	CASSLGPYYEQYF
16	-	TRBV4-3	TRBJ2-1	TRBD2	TGCGCCAGCAGCCAAGGTACTAGCGGGGGCAGCAATGAGCAGTTCTTC	CASSQGTSGGSNEQFF
16	once	TRBV7-8	TRBJ2-3	-	TGTGCCAGCAGCCCCCGGGTAGCGGCTAGCACAGATACGCAGTATTTT	CASSPRVAASTDTQYF
16	-	TRBV9	TRBJ1-4	-	TGTGCCAGCAGCGTAGAATTCGGGGATCGGGATGAAAAACTGTTTTTT	CASSVEFGDRDEKLFF
18	-	TRBV5-1	TRBJ2-1	TRBD2	TGCGCCAGCAGCTTGGCGCCGGGACTAGCGGGGGGGGCCAATGAGCAGTTCTTC	CASSLAPGLAGGANEQFF
14	once	TRBV7-2	TRBJ1-2	TRBD1	TGTGCCAGCAGCTTCCGGGACAGGGGATATGGCTACACCTTC	CASSFRDRGYGYTF
11	-	TRBV2	TRBJ2-1	-	TGTGCCAGCAGTCGATACGGTGAGCAGTTCTTC	CASSRYGEQFF
14	-	TRBV7-2	TRBJ2-7	-	TGTGCCAGCAGCTTAGCGAGCTGGGCCTACGAGCAGTACTTC	CASSLASWAYEQYF
13	-	TRBV5-1	TRBJ2-7	-	TGCGCCAGCAGCTTGCGTGGACAAACCGAGCAGTACTTC	CASSLRGQTEQYF
15	-	TRBV5-4	TRBJ1-4	-	TGTGCCAGCAGCTTCTGGACAGCTTCTAATGAAAAACTGTTTTTT	CASSFWTASNEKLFF
17	-	TRBV4-2	TRBJ2-1	-	TGTGCCAGCAGCCAAGAAGTCGGTACCCACTCCTACAATGAGCAGTTCTTC	CASSQEVGTHSYNEQFF
15	-	TRBV7-2	TRBJ1-1	-	TGTGCCAGCAGCTTATCCAACGGGGGGGACACTGAAGCTTTCTTT	CASSLSNGGDTEAFF
10	-	TRBV29-1	TRBJ2-7	-	TGCAGCGTTTATTCTTACGAGCAGTACTTC	CSVYSYEQYF
14	once	TRBV7-2	TRBJ2-1	-	TGTGCCAGCAGCCCCGGACAGATCTACAATGAGCAGTTCTTC	CASSPGQIYNEQFF
16	-	TRBV4-2	TRBJ2-2	TRBD1	TGTGCCAGCAGCCACGTCTCAGGGGGCACCACCGGGGAGCTGTTTTTT	CASSHVSGGTTGELFF
15	-	TRBV7-9	TRBJ2-7	-	TGTGCCAGCAGCACCAGCGGGACAGGACCCTACGAGCAGTACTTC	CASSTSGTGPYEQYF
16	-	TRBV5-5	TRBJ2-1	TRBD1	TGTGCCAGCAGCCACCGACAGGGCCTGTTCTACAATGAGCAGTTCTTC	CASSHRQGLFYNEQFF
15	-	TRBV6-6	TRBJ1-1	-	TGTGCCAGCAGTTACATGACAGTATTGAACACTGAAGCTTTCTTT	CASSYMTVLNTEAFF
15	-	TRBV7-3	TRBJ2-2	TRBD1	TGTGCCAGCAGTCTTCAGGGGGCGAACACCGGGGAGCTGTTTTTT	CASSLQGANTGELFF
15	-	TRBV15	TRBJ2-7	-	TGTGCCACCAGCAGAGAAGGCCCCAAGTGGGTTGAGCAGTACTTC	CATSREGPKWVEQYF
13	-	TRBV7-9	TRBJ1-4	-	TGTGCCAGCAGCCCTGAACCGGAATTTAAACTGTTTTTT	CASSPEPEFKLFF
18	-	TRBV19	TRBJ2-1	TRBD2	TGTGCCAGTAGTATATATATCCCCCTACTAGCGGGGGGGAATGAGCAGTTCTTC	CASSIYIPLLAGGNEQFF
16	-	TRBV4-3	TRBJ2-5	-	TGCGCCAGCAGCCAATGGTCCTCGGGGTCTGCAGAGACCCAGTACTTC	CASSQWSSGSAETQYF
13	few	TRBV19	TRBJ1-2	-	TGTGCCAGTAGTATAGGAGGGAGCTATGGCTACACCTTC	CASSIGGSYGYTF
14	-	TRBV19	TRBJ1-5	-	TGTGCCAGTAGTATCGAGACGGGCAATCAGCCCCAGCATTTT	CASSIETGNQPQHF
15	-	TRBV6-5	TRBJ2-3	-	TGTGCCAGCAGTTCCAACGACCCTAGCACAGATACGCAGTATTTT	CASSSNDPSTDTQYF
15	-	TRBV5-8	TRBJ2-5	TRBD1	TGTGCCAGCAGTGCCCTCAGGACAGGGTTAGAGACCCAGTACTTC	CASSALRTGLETQYF
16	-	TRBV7-3	TRBJ2-5	TRBD2	TGTGCCAGCAGCTACTCTAGCGGGGGGGCCTTAGAGACCCAGTACTTC	CASSYSSGGALETQYF
18	-	TRBV7-6	TRBJ2-5	-	TGTGCCAGCAGCTTAGCGAGTGCGGGCACCCTGTACCAAGAGACCCAGTACTTC	CASSLASAGTLYQETQYF